The sequence of this TCR beta chain was determined in a study of blood T cells in healthy people across ages. A second PCR, run for roughly 6 to 11 cycles, used a sample-barcoded 5' primer plus a J-beta primer mix. Sequencing recovered at least 3 million CDR3-containing paired-end reads from each sample. TCRdb itself ran the 5' RACE reads through MiXCR, one entry per CDR3 protein. The sample includes about 680,000 distinct CDR3 sequences, about 52% of them seen just once. Germline loops: CDR1 SGHTA, CDR2 FQGNSA. The CDR3 has 15 amino acids. Per individual sample, total RNA of at least 6 micrograms was extracted.

The rearrangement links TRBV7-2 to TRBJ2-5; D is possibly TRBD1 (5 bases). Matching the DNA end better, TRBJ2-7 makes the J call doubtful. This TCR was sampled from an older woman in good health. Sequenced material: blood. The CDR3 coding sequence is TGTGCCAGCAGCTTAGGCGTAGGGGCGCAGGGCGAGCAGTACTTC. This encodes CASSLGVGAQGEQYF.